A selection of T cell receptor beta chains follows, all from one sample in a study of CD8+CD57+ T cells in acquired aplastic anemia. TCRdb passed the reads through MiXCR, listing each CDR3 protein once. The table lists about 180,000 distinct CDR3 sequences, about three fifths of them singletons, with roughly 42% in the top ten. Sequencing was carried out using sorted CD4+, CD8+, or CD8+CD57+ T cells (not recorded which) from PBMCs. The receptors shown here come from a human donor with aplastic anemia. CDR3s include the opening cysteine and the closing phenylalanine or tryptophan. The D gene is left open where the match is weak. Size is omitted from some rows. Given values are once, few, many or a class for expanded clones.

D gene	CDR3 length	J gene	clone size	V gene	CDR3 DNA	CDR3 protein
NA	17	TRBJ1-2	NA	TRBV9	TGTGCCAGCAGCGTAGCTACAGGCGGGGGGCATAACTATGGCTACACCTTC	CASSVATGGGHNYGYTF
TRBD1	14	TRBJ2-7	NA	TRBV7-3	TGTGCCAGCAGCCCGGACAGGGGCCCGCGGGAGCAGTACTTC	CASSPDRGPREQYF
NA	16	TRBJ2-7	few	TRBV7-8	TGTGCCAGCAGCATCTCCGCCCGGCCGGGGTCCTACGAGCAGTACTTC	CASSISARPGSYEQYF
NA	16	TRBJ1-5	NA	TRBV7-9	TGTGCCAGCAGCTTAGTCGGGGACGGAGGTAATCAGCCCCAGCATTTT	CASSLVGDGGNQPQHF
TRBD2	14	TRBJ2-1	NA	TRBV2	TGTGCGATGACCCGGGGGGGGCAGGGCAATGAGCAGTTCTTC	CAMTRGGQGNEQFF
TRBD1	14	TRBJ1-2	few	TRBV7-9	TGTGCCAGCAGCTTAGCCGGGACAGCCTATGGCTACACCTTC	CASSLAGTAYGYTF
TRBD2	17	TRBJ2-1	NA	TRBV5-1	TGCGCCAGCAGCTTGGGTAGCGGGAGGGCCTGGGACAATGAGCAGTTCTTC	CASSLGSGRAWDNEQFF
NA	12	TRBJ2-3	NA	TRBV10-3	TGTGCCATCAGTGGTCTGGGAGATACGCAGTATTTT	CAISGLGDTQYF
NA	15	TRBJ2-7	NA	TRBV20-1	TGCAGTGCTAGAGATTATGCTAAGCTAGGGGACGAGCAGTACTTC	CSARDYAKLGDEQYF
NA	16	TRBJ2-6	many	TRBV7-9	TGTGCCAGCAGCTCCTCTCTGGGCGCTGGGGCCAACGTCCTGACTTTC	CASSSSLGAGANVLTF
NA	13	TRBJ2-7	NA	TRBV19	TGTGCCAGTAGTTTGTCGGGGAACGGCGAGCAGTACTTC	CASSLSGNGEQYF
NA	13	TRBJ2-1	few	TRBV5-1	TGCGCCAGCAGCTTGGATACCCACAATGAGCAGTTCTTC	CASSLDTHNEQFF
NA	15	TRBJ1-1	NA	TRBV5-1	TGCGCCAGCAGCTTGTTATCACAAATGAACACTGAAGCTTTCTTT	CASSLLSQMNTEAFF
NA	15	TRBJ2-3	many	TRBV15	TGTGCCACCAGCAGGGGGACGGCTAGCACAGATACGCAGTATTTT	CATSRGTASTDTQYF
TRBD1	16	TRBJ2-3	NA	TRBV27	TGTGCCAGCAGTTACCGAAACAGGGGCGTCACAGATACGCAGTATTTT	CASSYRNRGVTDTQYF
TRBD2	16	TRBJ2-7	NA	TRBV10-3	TGTGCCATCAGTGATGGACTAGCGGGAGCTTTCTACGAGCAGTACTTC	CAISDGLAGAFYEQYF
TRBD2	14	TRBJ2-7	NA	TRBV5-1	TGCGCCAGCAGACGGGAGGGGCTGGTCTACGAGCAGTACTTC	CASRREGLVYEQYF
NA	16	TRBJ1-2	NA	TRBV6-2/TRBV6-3	TGTGCCAGCAGTTACTCGACAGACCCCGGAGGCTATGGCTACACCTTC	CASSYSTDPGGYGYTF
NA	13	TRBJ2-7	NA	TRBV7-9	TGTGCCAGCAGCCAAGGTCCGGCTTACGAGCAGTACTTC	CASSQGPAYEQYF
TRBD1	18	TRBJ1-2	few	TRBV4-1	TGCGCCAGCAGCCAAGACCCTACCGGGACAGGGGGCCGAACGGGCTACACCTTC	CASSQDPTGTGGRTGYTF
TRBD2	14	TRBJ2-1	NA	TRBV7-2	TGTGCCAGCCAGCGGGGGGGCTCCTACAATGAGCAGTTCTTC	CASQRGGSYNEQFF
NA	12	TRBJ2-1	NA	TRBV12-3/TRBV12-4	TGTGCCAGCCCCCCCCTAGTTAGTGAGCAGTTCTTC	CASPPLVSEQFF
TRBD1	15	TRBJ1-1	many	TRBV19	TGTGCCAGTAGTGCCTGGACAGGGGGCTACACTGAAGCTTTCTTT	CASSAWTGGYTEAFF
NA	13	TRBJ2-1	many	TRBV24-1	TGTGCCACCTCGGGTCCCCGCGGAGGTGAGCAGTTCTTC	CATSGPRGGEQFF
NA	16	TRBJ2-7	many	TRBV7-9	TGTGCCAGCAGCTTAGAGGGGGGGGACAATCCTTACGAGCAGTACTTC	CASSLEGGDNPYEQYF
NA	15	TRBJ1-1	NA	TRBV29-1	TGCAGCGTTGTCGTCAGTGTCTTAAGGAACACTGAAGCTTTCTTT	CSVVVSVLRNTEAFF
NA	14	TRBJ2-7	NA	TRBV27	TGTGCCAGCAGCCCCGGGACACGTCCCTACGAGCAGTACTTC	CASSPGTRPYEQYF
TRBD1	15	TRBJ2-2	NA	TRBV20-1	TGCAGTGCCACCCGGGGACAGGGGGTCGGCGGGGAGCTGTTTTTT	CSATRGQGVGGELFF
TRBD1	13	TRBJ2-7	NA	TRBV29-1	TGCAGCGTTGCCGGGACAGGGTCCTACGAGCAGTACTTC	CSVAGTGSYEQYF
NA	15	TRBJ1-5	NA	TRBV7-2	TGTGCCAGCAGCTTCCGGGACACTAGCAATCAGCCCCAGCATTTT	CASSFRDTSNQPQHF
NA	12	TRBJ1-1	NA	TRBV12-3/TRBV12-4	TGTGCCAGCAGTTTAGGGGCAGGGAGGGATTTCTTT	CASSLGAGRDFF
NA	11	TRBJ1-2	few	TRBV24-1	TGTGCCACCAGTGATGGGGTTGGCTACACCTTC	CATSDGVGYTF
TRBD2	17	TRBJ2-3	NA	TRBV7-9	TGTGCCAGCAGCTTAGGGGGGAGCGGGGGGGCCACAGATACGCAGTATTTT	CASSLGGSGGATDTQYF
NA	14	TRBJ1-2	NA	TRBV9	TGTGCCAGCAGCGTACGAGTTGGGGGGGACGGCTACACCTTC	CASSVRVGGDGYTF
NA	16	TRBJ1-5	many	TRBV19	TGTGCCAGTAGTCCCCCCCAACCAAGGGGCAATCAGCCCCAGCATTTT	CASSPPQPRGNQPQHF
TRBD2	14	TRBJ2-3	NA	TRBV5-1	TGCGCCAGCAGCTCGCGCGGGGGGGCAGATACGCAGTATTTT	CASSSRGGADTQYF
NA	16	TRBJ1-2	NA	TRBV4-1	TGCGCCAGCAGCCAAGATGAGGGTCGTCCTAACTATGGCTACACCTTC	CASSQDEGRPNYGYTF
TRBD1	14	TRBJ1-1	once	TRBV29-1	TGCAGCGCCATATTAGGGACAGGGAACACTGAAGCTTTCTTT	CSAILGTGNTEAFF
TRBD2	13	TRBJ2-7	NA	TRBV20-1	TGCAGTGCCCAGACTAGCGCAACCTACGAGCAGTACTTC	CSAQTSATYEQYF
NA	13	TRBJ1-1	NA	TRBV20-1	TGCAGTGCTAGAGCGGCATATGACTCTGAAGCTTTCTTT	CSARAAYDSEAFF
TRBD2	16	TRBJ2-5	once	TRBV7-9	TGTGCCAGCAGCTCACCCACTAGCGGGAACCAAGAGACCCAGTACTTC	CASSSPTSGNQETQYF
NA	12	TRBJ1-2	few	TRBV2	TGTGCCAGCAGTGACCCGGGGTTTGGCTACACCTTC	CASSDPGFGYTF
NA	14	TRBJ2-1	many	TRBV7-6	TGTGCCAGCAGCTTAGCGGGGGGTGTGAATGAGCAGTTCTTC	CASSLAGGVNEQFF
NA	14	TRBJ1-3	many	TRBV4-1	TGCGCCAGCAGCGGTTCCAACTCTGGAAACACCATATATTTT	CASSGSNSGNTIYF
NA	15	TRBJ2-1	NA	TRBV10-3	TGTGCCATCGCGGCAACCGGGACTTCAAACAATGAGCAGTTCTTC	CAIAATGTSNNEQFF
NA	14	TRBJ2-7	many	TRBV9	TGTGCCAGCAGCGCGGGACCGGCCAGAGACGAGCAGTACTTC	CASSAGPARDEQYF
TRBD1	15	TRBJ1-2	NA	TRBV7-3	TGTGCCAGCAGCTCGTCCGGGACAGATTCTTATGGCTACACCTTC	CASSSSGTDSYGYTF
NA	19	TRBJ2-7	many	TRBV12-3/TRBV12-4	TGTGCCAGCAGTTTTGTGGGCCCACAAACGACCGGGACCGAGTACGAGCAGTACTTC	CASSFVGPQTTGTEYEQYF
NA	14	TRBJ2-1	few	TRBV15	TGTGCCACCAGCGGGGGGGGCAGGCTGGATGAGCAGTTCTTC	CATSGGGRLDEQFF
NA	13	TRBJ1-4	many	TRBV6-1	TGTGCCAGCACCACAGACAGGAATGAAAAACTGTTTTTT	CASTTDRNEKLFF
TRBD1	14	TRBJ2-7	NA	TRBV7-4	TGTGCCAGCAAACGGACAGGGTTTCCCTACGAGCAGTACTTC	CASKRTGFPYEQYF
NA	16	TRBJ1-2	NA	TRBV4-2	TGTGCCAGCAGCCAACGGAGTGGGGGCGACATTAATGGCTACACCTTC	CASSQRSGGDINGYTF